This T cell receptor (beta chain) was observed in a study of T cells in Graves' hyperthyroidism and ophthalmopathy. General study points: Clonotypes that were expanded in thyroid above 0.001 mostly appeared in blood too.

Looked up from germline, CDR1 is DFQATT and CDR2 is SNEGSKA (reference sequence). After removal of 6 bases from V and 0 bases from J, the junction contained 2 bases not matched to a gene. The length of the CDR3 is 14 residues. RNA transcripts yielded amplified TCR beta CDR3 regions. First-round RT-PCR of the TCR CDR3 relied on the HTBI primer set. Using its own MiXCR run on the multiplex PCR reads, TCRdb lists one record per CDR3 protein. The data show about 350,000 distinct CDR3 sequences, with roughly 14% seen just once and around 24% held by the top ten. This clonotype appeared many times. Its antigen is still unknown. Graves' hyperthyroidism showing no ophthalmopathy progression within 18 months was considered stable. Exclusion of a patient resulted from uncontrolled infection, other autoimmune disease, pregnancy or lactation. Diagnosing involved the use of clinical symptoms, serum thyroxine and TRAb, thyroid ultrasound and orbital computed tomography.

Input material: blood. This receptor was obtained from a woman aged 30 to 39 with Graves' hyperthyroidism. The chain combines TRBV20-1 with TRBJ2-1, with TRBD2 matching 10 bases. The CDR3 is CSATSGTSYNEQFF. CDR3 nucleotides: TGCAGTGCCACTAGCGGGACCTCCTACAATGAGCAGTTCTTC.